This T cell receptor beta chain was documented in a study of blood T cell repertoires in COVID-19. Study background: Sites in the United States, Italy and Spain provided acute and convalescent COVID-19 samples. Sample material is recorded as cDNA or gDNA derived from T cells, B-cell-depleted T cells, or PBMCs.

The ends lost 1 base at V and 4 bases at J; junction bases unmatched: 3. This CDR3 is built from 14 residues. In germline, CDR1 is SEHNR, CDR2 FQNEAQ (reference sequence). Original data processing: Counts of nucleated cells, estimated from reference gene primer amplification, were obtained. Repertoires were generated with immunoSEQ multiplex PCR, while TCRdb's copy carries only in-frame clones and drops some. The DNA was the basis for D and trimming; V, J and clone size are from that table. The repertoire holds about 66,000 clones, with under 90% as singletons. The chain carries TRBV7-9 and TRBJ1-2; 7 nucleotides match TRBD1. Source material: peripheral blood. The sequence was collected from a man between 60 and 75 years old with acute or convalescent COVID-19. The CDR3 loop reads CASSLGTGSYGYTF. The CDR3 DNA follows: TGTGCCAGCAGCTTAGGGACAGGTAGCTATGGCTACACCTTC.